One sample yielded the 26 T cell receptor beta chains listed below, sequenced in a study of CD4 T cell repertoires in COVID-19 (dated by TCRdb to the early 2020s). Library creation used the immunoSEQ multiplex PCR assay. Here the immuneACCESS table is served through TCRdb, limited to in-frame sequences with V and J called. Missing clones are a known gap in these copies; in checked studies unresolved V genes cover under half, and the rest lacks a known reason. Recorded for this sample are fewer than 100,000 clones; about four fifths of them occurred a single time. Around 0.58% of the sample goes to the ten largest clones. The label giving this sample's time point can be read as: sample from a COVID-19-recovered individual after infection. The specimen comprised CD4+ T cells from peripheral blood, sampled after recovery from COVID-19. These TCRs come from a human donor who had COVID-19.

As to this clone: Other DNA sequences in the sample encode the same CDR3. The CDR3 sequence is CASSPRTDTQYF. The CDR3 DNA reads as TGTGCCAGCAGCCCTCGAACGGATACGCAGTATTTT. This chain links TRBV12-3 or TRBV12-4 with TRBJ2-3; D is undetermined. This CDR3 spans 12 amino acids. V was pared by 6 bases and J by 6 bases, with 10 bases between.

The chain couples TRBV3-1 (or the pseudogene TRBV3-2) to TRBJ2-1, with D unresolved. The CDR3 covers 15 residues. V lost 2 bases, J lost 0 bases, and 8 bases lay in between. The germline V gene encodes CDR1 LGHDT and CDR2 YNNKEL (reference sequence). DNA for the CDR3: TGTGCCAGCAGCCAACACACGAGCTCCTACAATGAGCAGTTCTTC. This encodes CASSQHTSSYNEQFF.

J is TRBJ2-2 and V is TRBV6-6; 7 bases are shared with TRBD1. Germline trimming cut 2 bases from V and 6 bases from J; bases unmatched to any gene: 0. The CDR3 is 13 residues long. Germline-derived CDR1 and CDR2 are MNHNY and SVGAGI (reference sequence). The CDR3 sequence: CASSYQGAGELFF. The CDR3 region has the DNA TGTGCCAGCAGTTACCAGGGGGCCGGGGAGCTGTTTTTT.

The chain couples TRBV6-5 to TRBJ2-1; 10 bases fit TRBD2. CDR1 is MNHEY, CDR2 SVGAGI, per germline. The length of the CDR3 is 12 residues. V lost 6 bases to trimming and J lost 12 bases; unmatched junction nucleotides: 5. CDR3 nucleotides: TGTGCCAGCAGCGCTAGCGGGAGCTGGCAGTTCTTC. Translating it yields CASSASGSWQFF.

As DNA, the CDR3 is TGTGCCAGCAGTTTTTATAAGCGGGGATTCCACGAGACCCAGTACTTC. This codes for CASSFYKRGFHETQYF. The chain combines TRBV27 with TRBJ2-5, with TRBD2 matching 7 bases. The trim removed 3 bases at V and 5 bases at J, leaving 12 bases unmatched. Germline CDR1 MNHEY, CDR2 SMNVEV (reference sequence). CDR3 length: 16 residues.

This rearrangement joins TRBV6-5 to TRBJ1-5; weak D call: TRBD1 (6 bases). Germline V gene lookup returns CDR1 MNHEY and CDR2 SVGAGI. Trimming took 6 bases from V and 4 from J, leaving 13 bases between them. This CDR3 has 14 amino acids. CDR3 coding DNA: TGTGCCAGCAGCCCCCCAGGGGCGAATCAGCCCCAGCATTTT. Translation gives CASSPPGANQPQHF.

This chain links TRBV3-1 (or the pseudogene TRBV3-2) with TRBJ1-6; no clear D gene. There are 14 residues in the CDR3. V was cut by 3 bases and J by 10 bases, with 13 bases left in between. CDR1 is LGHDT, CDR2 YNNKEL, per germline (reference sequence). CDR3 residues: CASSQGRVESPLHF. CDR3 DNA sequence: TGTGCCAGCAGCCAGGGGAGGGTAGAATCACCCCTCCACTTT.

J is TRBJ2-6 and V is TRBV28; 8 nucleotides align to TRBD1. V lost 6 bases, J lost 0 bases, and 7 bases stayed unmatched. Germline loops: CDR1 MDHEN, CDR2 SYDVKM. The CDR3 has 17 residues. CDR3 coding DNA: TGTGCCAGCAGGGCAGGGGGCCTTAGCTCTGGGGCCAACGTCCTGACTTTC. Translating it yields CASRAGGLSSGANVLTF.

The chain recombines TRBV5-1 with TRBJ1-1; possibly TRBD1 for D (6 bases). CDR3 size: 15 residues. Trimming left V 4 bases short and J 3 bases short, with 16 bases between. Germline loops: CDR1 SGHRS, CDR2 YFSETQ. This CDR3 is CASSRPQGSDTEAFF. CDR3 DNA sequence: TGCGCCAGCAGCAGACCACAGGGTTCGGACACTGAAGCTTTCTTT.

The chain uses TRBV6-5 and TRBJ2-7; either TRBD1 or TRBD2 may supply D (6 bases each). Germline V lookup: CDR1 MNHEY, CDR2 SVGAGI. The length of the CDR3 is 13 residues. V gave up 6 bases and J gave up 6 bases, with 15 bases separating them. CDR3 amino acids: CASSRHGGGEQYF. The CDR3 nucleotides read TGTGCCAGCAGCCGGCACGGGGGCGGCGAGCAGTACTTC.

The chain joins TRBV6-5 to TRBJ1-2; TRBD1 aligns across 8 bases. Germline trimming cut 7 bases from V and 8 bases from J; bases unmatched to any gene: 9. The CDR3 length is 13 residues. Germline V CDR1 and CDR2: MNHEY, SVGAGI. CDR3 nucleotide sequence: TGTGCCAGCAAGGGACAGGTCGTCGAAGGCTACACCTTC. Protein product: CASKGQVVEGYTF.

V gene TRBV20-1 combines with J gene TRBJ2-7; 8 nucleotides align to TRBD1. After removal of 3 bases from V and 4 bases from J, the junction contained 2 bases not matched to a gene. CDR1 is DFQATT and CDR2 is SNEGSKA in the germline V gene (reference sequence). The CDR3 is 12 amino acids. Here the CDR3 DNA reads TGCAGTGCTAGTGACAGGGGTTACGAGCAGTACTTC. Translated, it gives CSASDRGYEQYF.

The J gene is TRBJ1-2, the V gene TRBV5-1; 9 bases fit TRBD1. Germline V gene data show CDR1 as SGHRS and CDR2 as YFSETQ. J gave up 7 bases and V 4 bases, and 11 bases lay outside the gene matches. The CDR3 extends over 15 amino acids. CDR3 in DNA: TGCGCCAGCAGCGCTGGACAGGGGAGGCCAGGTGGCTACACCTTC. Translated, it gives CASSAGQGRPGGYTF.

The sample holds a few counts of this clone. This chain joins TRBV24-1 and TRBJ1-1; 9 nucleotides match TRBD1. V trimming: 9 bases; J trimming: 3 bases; junction bases outside the gene matches: 1. CDR3 size: 12 residues. The germline V gene encodes CDR1 KGHDR and CDR2 SFDVKD. The CDR3 nucleotides read TGTGCCACCTGGACAGGGGACACTGAAGCTTTCTTT. Translation gives CATWTGDTEAFF.

The rearrangement links TRBV10-3 to TRBJ1-3; no reliable D call. CDR1 and CDR2 (germline): ENHRY, SYGVKD. The CDR3 loop spans 16 amino acids. The V gene lost 3 bases and the J gene lost 2 bases, with 14 bases spanning the gap. CDR3 in DNA: TGTGCCATCAGTGATCCCGGGAGGAGTCCTGGAAACACCATATATTTT. Translating it yields CAISDPGRSPGNTIYF.

The chain recombines TRBV5-1 with TRBJ1-1; D is ambiguous. V was shortened by 0 bases and J by 5 bases, with 8 bases between the two germline ends. The CDR3 loop spans 13 amino acids. The germline CDR1 and CDR2 sequences are SGHRS and YFSETQ. The CDR3 loop reads CASSLDSRTEAFF. The CDR3 DNA is TGCGCCAGCAGCTTGGACAGCCGAACTGAAGCTTTCTTT. Combining the CDR3 with reference TRBV5-1 and TRBJ1-1 gives the whole variable domain KAGVTQTPRYLIKTRGQQVTLSCSPISGHRSVSWYQQTPGQGLQFLFEYFSETQRNKGNFPGRFSGRQFSNSRSEMNVSTLELGDSALYLCASSLDSRTEAFFGQGTRLTVV.

The rearrangement links TRBV6-1 to TRBJ2-3, with D unclear. The CDR3 is made up of 14 amino acids. V was pared by 3 bases and J by 2 bases, with 9 bases between. The germline V gene has CDR1 MNHNS and CDR2 SASEGT. This CDR3 is CASSEGLVTDTQYF. The CDR3 nucleotides are TGTGCCAGCAGTGAGGGGTTAGTCACAGATACGCAGTATTTT.

This clone was observed a handful of times. The chain links TRBV5-1 to TRBJ2-1; D possibly corresponds to TRBD1 (6 bases). Trimming removed 4 bases from V and 0 bases from J, with 11 bases in between. This CDR3 has 15 residues. CDR1 is SGHRS, CDR2 YFSETQ, per germline. DNA for the CDR3: TGCGCCAGCAGCGCTCAGGGGAGCTCCTACAATGAGCAGTTCTTC. Translating gives CASSAQGSSYNEQFF.

The J gene is TRBJ2-5, the V gene TRBV7-9, with 7 bases identical to TRBD1. Trimming at V came to 4 bases and at J to 1 base, leaving 9 bases not matched to a gene. CDR3 length: 16 amino acids. The germline V gene encodes CDR1 SEHNR and CDR2 FQNEAQ (reference sequence). For the CDR3, the DNA is TGTGCCAGCAGCTGGGGGACAGCGGAGCGCCAAGAGACCCAGTACTTC. Translation gives CASSWGTAERQETQYF. Supplemented by reference TRBV7-9 and TRBJ2-5, the full variable domain reads DTGVSQNPRHKITKRGQNVTFRCDPISEHNRLYWYRQTLGQGPEFLTYFQNEAQLEKSRLLSDRFSAERPKGSFSTLEIQRTEQGDSAMYLCASSWGTAERQETQYFGPGTRLLVL.

This clone was found once. The gene calls are TRBV28 and TRBJ1-1; 7 bases are a match to TRBD1. Germline trimming cut 6 bases from V and 4 bases from J; bases unmatched to any gene: 2. Germline assignment: CDR1 MDHEN and CDR2 SYDVKM. The CDR3 length is 12 residues. CDR3 in DNA: TGTGCCAGCAGGACAGGGCCCACTGAAGCTTTCTTT. It encodes CASRTGPTEAFF. Supplemented by reference TRBV28 and TRBJ1-1, the full variable domain reads DVKVTQSSRYLVKRTGEKVFLECVQDMDHENMFWYRQDPGLGLRLIYFSYDVKMKEKGDIPEGYSVSREKKERFSLILESASTNQTSMYLCASRTGPTEAFFGQGTRLTVV.

The chain has TRBV4-2 and TRBJ2-3; D unresolved. Trimming left V 1 base short and J 3 bases short, with 11 bases between. Germline V gene data show CDR1 as LGHNA and CDR2 as YNFKEQ. The CDR3 consists of 15 residues. This chain's CDR3 is CASSQVRLETDTQYF. The CDR3 DNA sequence: TGTGCCAGCAGCCAAGTTAGGCTAGAGACAGATACGCAGTATTTT.

This chain connects TRBV12-3 or TRBV12-4 to TRBJ2-2, with TRBD2 as a possible D gene (5 bases). V gave up 8 bases and J gave up 4 bases, with 11 bases separating them. The CDR3 is 13 amino acids. CDR3 in amino acids: CASRGGSTGELFF. CDR3 nucleotides: TGTGCCAGCCGAGGAGGAAGCACCGGGGAGCTGTTTTTT.

The chain has TRBV12-3 or TRBV12-4 and TRBJ1-1; 8 bases fit TRBD1. Trimming removed 6 bases from V and 11 bases from J; junction bases left unmatched: 11. CDR3 length equals 13 residues. CDR3: CASRPGQGREAFF. As DNA, the CDR3 is TGTGCCAGCAGACCAGGACAGGGTCGGGAGGCTTTCTTT.

CDR3 bases: TGTGCCAGCAGTTTAAGAAGGGGAGAGACCCAGTACTTC. As protein: CASSLRRGETQYF. The V and J genes are TRBV27 and TRBJ2-5, with D possibly TRBD1 on 5 matching bases. Trimming took 2 bases from V and 4 from J, leaving 8 bases between them. The V gene's germline CDR1 is MNHEY and CDR2 SMNVEV (reference sequence). This CDR3 has 13 amino acids.

The CDR3 region has the DNA TGCGCCAGCAGCCAAGATCCGCAGGGGGCGGACGAGCAGTACTTC. It is translated as CASSQDPQGADEQYF. J is TRBJ2-7 and V is TRBV4-1, with 8 nucleotides matching TRBD1. In germline, CDR1 is MGHRA, CDR2 YSYEKL. This CDR3 is built from 15 residues. The V segment lost 0 bases and the J segment 5 bases; nucleotides outside the gene matches: 6.

The chain combines TRBV5-4 with TRBJ1-1; the match to TRBD1 covers 7 bases. The germline CDR1 and CDR2 sequences are SGHNT and YYREEE (reference sequence). The J segment lost 6 bases and the V segment lost 4 bases, leaving 15 bases of the junction unmatched. This CDR3 is 16 amino acids long. The CDR3 region is CASSRTLQGVLSEAFF. CDR3 nucleotide sequence: TGTGCCAGCAGCCGAACGCTGCAGGGGGTTCTATCTGAAGCTTTCTTT.